This entry is about one T cell receptor beta chain. Its antigen is undetermined. This entry is derived from a study of T cell responses to AZD1222 COVID-19 vaccine. Overall study findings and caveats: The CD4 TCRs associated with vaccination extended across spike and predominated at 160-218 and 743-854.

Repertoires were generated with immunoSEQ multiplex PCR, while TCRdb's copy carries only in-frame clones and drops some. The table has fewer than 150,000 clones, approximately 86% seen once. The germline V gene encodes CDR1 MDHEN and CDR2 SYDVKM. The germline V and J ends were trimmed by 2 bases and 0 bases, with 5 bases remaining between them. The length of the CDR3 is 14 residues. The receptor comes from an adult in good health. The chain couples TRBV28 to TRBJ1-3; D gene ambiguous. The sequences come from peripheral blood, collected on day 0 of AZD1222 vaccination. In nucleotides, the CDR3 is TGTGCCAGCAGTTTAGAAAGCTCTGGAAACACCATATATTTT. Translated: CASSLESSGNTIYF. The full variable domain, rest sourced from reference TRBV28 and TRBJ1-3, is DVKVTQSSRYLVKRTGEKVFLECVQDMDHENMFWYRQDPGLGLRLIYFSYDVKMKEKGDIPEGYSVSREKKERFSLILESASTNQTSMYLCASSLESSGNTIYFGEGSWLTVV.